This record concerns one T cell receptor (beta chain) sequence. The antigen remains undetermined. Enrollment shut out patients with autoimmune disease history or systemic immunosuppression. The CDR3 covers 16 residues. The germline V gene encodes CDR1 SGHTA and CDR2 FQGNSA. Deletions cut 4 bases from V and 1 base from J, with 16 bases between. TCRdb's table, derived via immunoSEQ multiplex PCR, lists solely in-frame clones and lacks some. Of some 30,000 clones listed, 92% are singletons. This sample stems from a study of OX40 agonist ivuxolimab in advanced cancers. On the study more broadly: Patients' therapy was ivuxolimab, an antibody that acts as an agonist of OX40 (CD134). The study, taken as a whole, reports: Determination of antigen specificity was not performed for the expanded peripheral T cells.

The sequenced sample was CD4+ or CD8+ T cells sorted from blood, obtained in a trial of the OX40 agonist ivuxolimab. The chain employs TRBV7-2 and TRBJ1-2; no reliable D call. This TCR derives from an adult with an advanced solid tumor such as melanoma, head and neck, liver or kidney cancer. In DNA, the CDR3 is TGTGCCAGCAGCTCAAACGGCGGCCGGGATAACTATGGCTACACCTTC. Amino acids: CASSSNGGRDNYGYTF.